This paragraph covers one T cell receptor (beta chain) sequence. Its cognate antigen is unknown. Every donor provided one heparinised blood draw, which averaged roughly 120 mL. CD4+ cells of the naive, central memory, regulatory and stem cell-like memory types were sorted via CD45RO/CCR7/CD25/CD127/CD95/CD27. The data were obtained in a study of beta chain features in type 1 diabetes. Study results and caveats: Naive, central memory and Treg TCRB repertoires seemed to resemble each other more closely in patients than they did in healthy donors. Any HLA-type effect on TCRB rearrangement remained unresolved here.

V lost 1 base, J lost 4 bases, and 10 bases lay in between. Per germline, CDR1 LGHNA and CDR2 YNFKEQ. This CDR3 region has 14 residues. Expressed TCRB transcripts were sequenced after all isolated RNA was converted to cDNA. Assay: immunoSEQ multiplex PCR; the TCRdb copy retains only in-frame clones and omits some. The sample yields a few hundred thousand clones, around 15% seen once. Sequencing input: naive CD4+ T cells from blood. The chain carries TRBV4-2 and TRBJ1-1; D is uncertain. The receptor was derived from a woman between 18 and 29 years old in good health. The chain's CDR3 is CASSQGVESTEAFF. The DNA for the CDR3 is TGTGCCAGCAGCCAAGGGGTGGAGAGCACTGAAGCTTTCTTT.